The rows below give T cell receptor beta chains drawn from one sample of a study of T-cell reconstitution after alpha-beta-depleted transplantation in children. From the PCR reads, TCRdb called clonotypes with MiXCR, one entry per CDR3 protein. The sample lists about 980,000 distinct CDR3 sequences; under 30% were seen once. The specimen was PBMCs, mostly from graft donor cells, collected 360 days after TCRalphabeta/CD19-depleted stem cell transplant. Every receptor here comes from a boy in the first two years of life who had a stem cell transplant for SCID, so the T cells may come from the graft donor. Both conserved end residues are part of each CDR3. Each record gives: V gene, D gene, clone size, J gene, CDR3 protein, CDR3 DNA. The D gene is left open where the match is weak. The size entry is marked missing in some rows and otherwise reads once, few, many or a size class.

TRBV11-2	TRBD2	NA	TRBJ2-7	CASSSPLAGGQEQYF	TGTGCCAGCAGCTCACCTTTAGCGGGGGGGCAGGAGCAGTACTTC
TRBV9	NA	many	TRBJ2-2	CASSPRTTNTGELFF	TGTGCCAGCAGCCCCCGGACTACGAACACCGGGGAGCTGTTTTTT
TRBV4-2	NA	few	TRBJ1-1	CASSQGTAEAFF	TGTGCCAGCAGCCAAGGGACAGCTGAAGCTTTCTTT
TRBV4-2	NA	NA	TRBJ2-5	CASSQSGTPEETQYF	TGTGCCAGCAGCCAATCAGGGACTCCTGAAGAGACCCAGTACTTC
TRBV4-3	NA	few	TRBJ2-1	CASSQDLLNEQFF	TGCGCCAGCAGCCAAGATTTACTGAATGAGCAGTTCTTC
TRBV21-1	NA	NA	TRBJ2-1	CASSKEVGQGASYNEQFF	NA
TRBV13	NA	few	TRBJ2-2	CASSLESDGGPTGELFF	TGTGCCAGCAGCTTAGAGTCGGACGGGGGGCCCACCGGGGAGCTGTTTTTT
TRBV9	NA	few	TRBJ1-1	CASSVVSSPNTEAFF	TGTGCCAGCAGCGTCGTATCAAGTCCGAACACTGAAGCTTTCTTT
TRBV27	NA	NA	TRBJ2-7	CASSSVGWRNEQYF	TGTGCCAGCAGTTCAGTCGGCTGGAGGAACGAGCAGTACTTC
TRBV5-1	NA	many	TRBJ2-3	CASSFSLVSTDTQYF	TGCGCCAGCAGCTTTTCACTAGTGAGCACAGATACGCAGTATTTT
TRBV5-1	NA	NA	TRBJ1-3	CASSLNRAGNTIYF	TGCGCCAGCAGCTTGAACAGGGCTGGAAACACCATATATTTT
TRBV12-3/TRBV12-4	NA	many	TRBJ2-2	CASSLLSGGLGGELFF	TGTGCCAGCAGTTTATTGTCCGGGGGCCTGGGCGGGGAGCTGTTTTTT
TRBV10-3	NA	NA	TRBJ2-1	CAISYQGGRDEQFF	TGTGCCATCAGTTACCAGGGGGGTAGGGATGAGCAGTTCTTC
TRBV5-5	NA	NA	TRBJ2-3	CASSWDGQPLDTQYF	TGTGCCAGCAGCTGGGACGGCCAACCACTTGATACGCAGTATTTT
TRBV20-1	NA	NA	TRBJ2-1	CSTSRDTIRHNEQFF	TGCAGTACCTCCCGGGACACCATACGGCACAATGAGCAGTTCTTC
TRBV29-1	NA	NA	TRBJ2-7	CSATQNTYEQYF	TGCAGCGCGACACAGAACACCTACGAGCAGTACTTC
TRBV6-2/TRBV6-3	NA	NA	TRBJ2-6	CASRDRLSGANVLTF	TGTGCCAGCAGGGACCGACTCTCAGGGGCCAACGTCCTGACTTTC
TRBV12-3/TRBV12-4	TRBD1	NA	TRBJ2-1	CASRRPGQGNNEQFF	TGTGCCAGCAGGAGACCGGGACAGGGGAACAATGAGCAGTTCTTC
TRBV7-2	NA	few	TRBJ1-2	CASSFGQNHNYGYTF	TGTGCCAGCAGCTTTGGGCAGAATCATAACTATGGCTACACCTTC
TRBV11-2	NA	NA	TRBJ2-3	CASSLESYLPSRVDTQYF	TGTGCCAGCAGCTTAGAATCGTATTTGCCGTCCAGGGTAGATACGCAGTATTTT